This TCR beta chain was profiled in a study of blood T cell repertoires in COVID-19 (dated by TCRdb to the early 2020s). For the wider study: Samples from collaborators originated in the United States, Italy and Spain and spanned both the acute and convalescent phases of COVID-19. The prospective study material was composed of cDNA or gDNA derived from T cells, B-cell-depleted T cells, or PBMCs. Deeply sampled blood TCRbeta repertoires from subjects exposed to, actively infected with, or recovered from COVID-19 were included in the dataset. A freely available public database, intended as a resource for researchers studying the immune response to SARS-CoV-2, is where the repertoires were released. The samples were drawn from two sources: the first 160 participants of the ongoing ImmuneRACE study, and 950 to 1,500 subjects contributed by 6 global collaborators. The sample metadata nearly always contained a de-identified subject ID, COVID-19 status, age in years and sex. HLA class I and class II types, where available, came from metadata supplied by the sample provider rather than from assay-based typing.

The junction carries 15 bases between V and J, which are trimmed by 3 bases and 9 bases respectively. There are 14 amino acids in the CDR3, from cysteine to phenylalanine inclusive. The DNA shown is the 42-base CDR3, in frame from base 1. For CDR1 and CDR2, the germline V gene lists SGHAT and FQNNGV. At one collaborating source in Seattle, patients were enrolled during active infection and were followed longitudinally through the course of disease. Collaborating institutions collected whole blood in K2EDTA tubes following their own protocols. Collaborator samples were shipped for TCRbeta analysis as frozen whole blood, isolated PBMCs, or DNA extracted from either sample type. TCRbeta CDR3 regions were amplified from genomic DNA using the immunoSEQ Assay, a bias-controlled multiplex PCR. On the study's bioinformatics: The number of nucleated cells in each sample was estimated from the amplification of reference gene primers within the assay. To quantify the absolute abundance of each unique TCRbeta CDR3 rearrangement, sequence reads were collapsed and filtered. For each sample, productive Simpson clonality was calculated as the square root of Simpson's diversity index across productive rearrangements. The table was pulled from immuneACCESS by TCRdb, which kept in-frame rearrangements only. Such tables lose some clones; where checked, under half of the loss comes from unresolved V genes, and the rest has no known cause. D and trimming were read from the DNA, whereas the V and J calls and clone size are those reported in that table. This sample has about 270,000 clones in its table, and about 86% of those were observed once. The ten biggest clones cover over 9.5% of the sample.

This clone is a singleton in its sample. Its antigen has not been determined. No per-base quality is available; no much larger clone lies one base away. The paper's findings and limits, for the study overall: The quantity of clinical and demographic metadata differed by source and by participant and was supplied without curation.

The chain links TRBV11-2 with TRBJ1-3; TRBD1 is a possible D gene, resting on 6 matching bases. The sequenced sample was peripheral blood. This clonotype was obtained from a woman aged 25 to 39 with COVID-19, enrolled during active disease. The CDR3 corresponds to CASSFTGQSITIYF. The DNA sequence is TGTGCCAGCAGCTTTACCGGACAGTCTATCACCATATATTTT. Joined to the reference TRBV11-2 and TRBJ1-3 proteins, this CDR3 gives the full variable domain: EAGVAQSPRYKIIEKRQSVAFWCNPISGHATLYWYQQILGQGPKLLIQFQNNGVVDDSQLPKDRFSAERLKGVDSTLKIQPAKLEDSAVYLCASSFTGQSITIYFGEGSWLTVV.